The rows below give T cell receptor beta chains drawn from one sample of a study of OX40 agonist ivuxolimab in advanced cancers. Clones were sequenced by immunoSEQ multiplex PCR, and TCRdb holds only the in-frame ones, with some missing. The sample holds about 91,000 clones, around four fifths seen once. Specimen: CD4+ or CD8+ T cells sorted from blood, collected in a trial of the OX40 agonist ivuxolimab. These receptors came from an adult with an advanced solid tumor such as melanoma, head and neck, liver or kidney cancer. Each CDR3 is given with its conserved first and last residue. Each record gives: clone size, D gene, V gene, J gene, CDR3 protein, CDR3 DNA. A D gene is named only where the DNA matches it firmly. Size values are once, few and many counts, or a class for expanded clones, and some rows have none.

clone_size: once
d_call: -
v_call: TRBV5-5
j_call: TRBJ2-3
cdr3_aa: CASSLLRGYPDTQYF
cdr3_nt: TGTGCCAGCAGCTTGTTGCGCGGGTACCCAGATACGCAGTATTTT

clone_size: few
d_call: -
v_call: TRBV19
j_call: TRBJ2-1
cdr3_aa: CASSIETGASYNEQFF
cdr3_nt: TGTGCCAGTAGTATAGAGACGGGGGCATCCTACAATGAGCAGTTCTTC

clone_size: -
d_call: -
v_call: TRBV2
j_call: TRBJ1-1
cdr3_aa: CASYIGPSTEAFF
cdr3_nt: TGTGCCAGTTATATCGGGCCGTCCACTGAAGCTTTCTTT

clone_size: -
d_call: -
v_call: TRBV28
j_call: TRBJ2-2
cdr3_aa: CASSLGGKGTGELFF
cdr3_nt: TGTGCCAGCAGTTTAGGAGGCAAGGGCACCGGGGAGCTGTTTTTT

clone_size: -
d_call: -
v_call: TRBV11-3
j_call: TRBJ2-7
cdr3_aa: CASSLSAVSYEQYF
cdr3_nt: TGTGCCAGCAGCTTATCGGCCGTTTCCTACGAGCAGTACTTC

clone_size: -
d_call: TRBD1
v_call: TRBV6-5
j_call: TRBJ2-4
cdr3_aa: CASTPRDRGHIQYF
cdr3_nt: TGTGCCAGCACCCCTAGAGACAGGGGGCACATTCAGTACTTC

clone_size: -
d_call: -
v_call: TRBV30
j_call: TRBJ1-1
cdr3_aa: CASAAGVRPEAFF
cdr3_nt: TGTGCCTCGGCGGCGGGGGTTCGTCCTGAAGCTTTCTTT

clone_size: few
d_call: -
v_call: TRBV30
j_call: TRBJ1-5
cdr3_aa: CAWSRDRTRGSNQPQHF
cdr3_nt: TGTGCCTGGTCACGCGACAGGACCCGTGGTAGCAATCAGCCCCAGCATTTT

clone_size: -
d_call: TRBD1
v_call: TRBV7-9
j_call: TRBJ2-7
cdr3_aa: CASSPDRVNEQYF
cdr3_nt: TGTGCCAGCAGTCCCGACAGGGTCAACGAGCAGTACTTC

clone_size: -
d_call: -
v_call: TRBV6-6
j_call: TRBJ2-7
cdr3_aa: CASSYSEPSSYEQYF
cdr3_nt: TGTGCCAGCAGTTACTCGGAACCAAGCTCCTACGAGCAGTACTTC

clone_size: -
d_call: TRBD1
v_call: TRBV7-2
j_call: TRBJ2-2
cdr3_aa: CASSYGTDNTGELFF
cdr3_nt: TGTGCCAGCAGCTACGGGACAGACAACACCGGGGAGCTGTTTTTT

clone_size: -
d_call: -
v_call: TRBV5-4
j_call: TRBJ1-6
cdr3_aa: CASSRGGGGYNSPLHF
cdr3_nt: TGTGCCAGCAGCCGAGGAGGGGGAGGCTATAATTCACCCCTCCACTTT

clone_size: few
d_call: -
v_call: TRBV4-1
j_call: TRBJ2-4
cdr3_aa: CASSQPPGWNIQYF
cdr3_nt: TGCGCCAGCAGCCAACCCCCCGGGTGGAACATTCAGTACTTC

clone_size: -
d_call: -
v_call: TRBV5-6
j_call: TRBJ1-2
cdr3_aa: CASSPGQGGYGYTF
cdr3_nt: TGTGCCAGCAGCCCCGGTCAGGGCGGGTATGGCTACACCTTC

clone_size: -
d_call: -
v_call: TRBV27
j_call: TRBJ1-2
cdr3_aa: CASSLIGNYGYTF
cdr3_nt: TGTGCCAGCAGCTTAATAGGGAACTATGGCTACACCTTC

clone_size: few
d_call: TRBD1
v_call: TRBV29-1
j_call: TRBJ2-7
cdr3_aa: CSVDSGQGFYEQYF
cdr3_nt: TGCAGCGTTGACTCGGGACAGGGGTTCTACGAGCAGTACTTC

clone_size: -
d_call: -
v_call: TRBV7-9
j_call: TRBJ1-4
cdr3_aa: CAGTRASSNEKLFF
cdr3_nt: TGTGCCGGGACCCGGGCGTCGTCCAATGAAAAACTGTTTTTT

clone_size: -
d_call: -
v_call: TRBV19
j_call: TRBJ2-3
cdr3_aa: CASSDRWADTQYF
cdr3_nt: TGTGCCAGTAGTGATCGGTGGGCAGATACGCAGTATTTT

clone_size: -
d_call: TRBD1
v_call: TRBV5-1
j_call: TRBJ2-1
cdr3_aa: CASRPPGQLYNEQFF
cdr3_nt: TGCGCCAGCAGACCCCCGGGACAGCTTTACAATGAGCAGTTCTTC

clone_size: -
d_call: TRBD2
v_call: TRBV7-3
j_call: TRBJ2-1
cdr3_aa: CASSSPGLGHEQFF
cdr3_nt: TGTGCCAGCAGCTCACCGGGACTAGGCCATGAGCAGTTCTTC

clone_size: -
d_call: -
v_call: TRBV4-2
j_call: TRBJ2-3
cdr3_aa: CASSQEQLHTDTQYF
cdr3_nt: TGTGCCAGCAGCCAAGAACAACTTCACACAGATACGCAGTATTTT

clone_size: few
d_call: -
v_call: TRBV28
j_call: TRBJ2-5
cdr3_aa: CASSLTRGQETQYF
cdr3_nt: TGTGCCAGCAGTTTGACGAGGGGCCAGGAGACCCAGTACTTC

clone_size: -
d_call: TRBD1
v_call: TRBV11-3
j_call: TRBJ1-1
cdr3_aa: CASSAGQGGTEAFF
cdr3_nt: TGTGCCAGCAGCGCGGGACAGGGCGGCACTGAAGCTTTCTTT

clone_size: -
d_call: TRBD1
v_call: TRBV7-6
j_call: TRBJ1-2
cdr3_aa: CASSSNTGGGYTF
cdr3_nt: TGTGCCAGCAGCTCGAATACAGGGGGGGGCTACACCTTC

clone_size: -
d_call: -
v_call: TRBV18
j_call: TRBJ1-5
cdr3_aa: CASSPADTDYQPQHF
cdr3_nt: TGTGCCAGCTCACCAGCCGACACAGATTATCAGCCCCAGCATTTT

clone_size: -
d_call: -
v_call: TRBV5-4
j_call: TRBJ2-1
cdr3_aa: CASRPDRNNEQFF
cdr3_nt: TGTGCCAGCAGACCTGACAGAAACAATGAGCAGTTCTTC

clone_size: -
d_call: TRBD1
v_call: TRBV28
j_call: TRBJ1-2
cdr3_aa: CASSQGQGNYGYTF
cdr3_nt: TGTGCCAGCAGCCAGGGACAGGGGAACTATGGCTACACCTTC

clone_size: -
d_call: -
v_call: TRBV9
j_call: TRBJ2-2
cdr3_aa: CASSAIYGELFF
cdr3_nt: TGTGCCAGCAGCGCGATCTACGGGGAGCTGTTTTTT

clone_size: -
d_call: -
v_call: TRBV18
j_call: TRBJ1-3
cdr3_aa: CASSPGFGEGNTIYF
cdr3_nt: TGTGCCAGCTCACCAGGGTTCGGAGAAGGAAACACCATATATTTT

clone_size: once
d_call: -
v_call: TRBV2
j_call: TRBJ1-3
cdr3_aa: CASSETSGNTIYF
cdr3_nt: TGTGCCAGCAGTGAAACCAGTGGAAACACCATATATTTT

clone_size: -
d_call: TRBD2
v_call: TRBV6-5
j_call: TRBJ2-1
cdr3_aa: CASTPGRGEQFF
cdr3_nt: TGTGCCAGCACCCCGGGGAGGGGTGAGCAGTTCTTC